The rows below give T cell receptor beta chains drawn from one sample of a study. Using its own MiXCR run on the RT-PCR reads, TCRdb lists one record per CDR3 protein. Here the sample spans 550,000 to 750,000 distinct CDR3 sequences, 13% to 15% being singletons. Sequencing input: memory CD4+ T cells from blood. The receptors here all came from a female donor in good health, serving as a healthy control. Both conserved end residues are part of each CDR3. A D gene is named only where the DNA matches it firmly. Only some rows state a clone size, as once, few, many or a class for expanded clones.

D	size	V	J	CDR3	DNA
-	many	TRBV3-1	TRBJ2-2	CASSLRVAGELFF	TGTGCCAGCAGCCTGAGAGTAGCCGGGGAGCTGTTTTTT
-	many	TRBV12-3/TRBV12-4	TRBJ1-1	CASSLAEGRANTEAFF	TGTGCCAGCAGTTTGGCTGAGGGCAGGGCGAACACTGAAGCTTTCTTT
-	many	TRBV12-3/TRBV12-4	TRBJ1-6	CASSPDSRNSPLHF	TGTGCCAGCAGCCCAGACAGCAGAAATTCACCCCTCCACTTT
-	many	TRBV9	TRBJ2-5	CASSVARTAKETQYF	TGTGCCAGCAGCGTAGCTAGGACAGCTAAAGAGACCCAGTACTTC
TRBD1	many	TRBV5-6	TRBJ1-1	CASRGTGRTEAFF	TGTGCCAGCAGAGGGACAGGGCGGACTGAAGCTTTCTTT
-	-	TRBV20-1	TRBJ2-7	CSARERGTVNEQYF	TGCAGTGCTAGAGAAAGGGGGACCGTGAACGAGCAGTACTTC
-	-	TRBV3-1	TRBJ1-1	CASSQTAMGDTEAFF	TGTGCCAGCAGCCAAACAGCAATGGGGGACACTGAAGCTTTCTTT
TRBD2	-	TRBV18	TRBJ2-3	CASSPAAGRADTQYF	TGTGCCAGCTCACCGGCAGCGGGACGCGCAGATACGCAGTATTTT
-	-	TRBV29-1	TRBJ1-1	CSVQQHGNTEAFF	TGCAGCGTCCAACAACACGGAAACACTGAAGCTTTCTTT
-	many	TRBV6-6	TRBJ2-7	CASTELGTLSGGQYF	TGTGCCAGCACCGAACTCGGAACGTTGTCAGGCGGGCAGTACTTC
TRBD1	many	TRBV27	TRBJ2-5	CASSLYRGQETQYF	TGTGCCAGCAGTTTATACAGGGGCCAAGAGACCCAGTACTTC
-	many	TRBV5-6	TRBJ2-1	CASSLGLVYNEQFF	TGTGCCAGCAGCTTGGGACTAGTATACAATGAGCAGTTCTTC
TRBD2	many	TRBV6-5	TRBJ2-7	CASSYRASGMGEQYF	TGTGCCAGCAGTTACAGGGCTAGCGGGATGGGGGAGCAGTACTTC
TRBD1	once	TRBV5-1	TRBJ2-2	CASSIQGVNTGELFF	TGCGCCAGCAGCATACAGGGGGTAAACACCGGGGAGCTGTTTTTT
-	-	TRBV9	TRBJ2-3	CASSVGLAQTDTQYF	TGTGCCAGCAGCGTAGGGCTAGCGCAGACCGATACGCAGTATTTT
-	many	TRBV7-6	TRBJ2-5	CASSSLRQETQYF	TGTGCCAGCAGCTCCCTGAGGCAAGAGACCCAGTACTTC